The 20 T cell receptor beta chains listed next were all sequenced from one sample in a study of cytomegalovirus exposure and HLA in healthy donors. It was with 60 Vbeta and 13 Jbeta primers that the PCR ran. Assay used: immunoSEQ multiplex PCR; TCRdb lists only in-frame clones, some missing. The data show tens of thousands of clones, around 72% seen once. The sample was PBMCs. These TCRs come from a woman in her 30s in good health and CMV-seropositive.

This clone was picked up a small number of times. The rearrangement uses TRBV5-1 and TRBJ2-2; 9 bases align to TRBD2. This CDR3 is built from 15 residues. CDR1 is SGHRS and CDR2 is YFSETQ in the germline V gene. V dropped 0 bases and J dropped 5; count of bases not matched to a gene: 2. CDR3 region: CASSLVAGVTGELFF. CDR3 DNA sequence: TGCGCCAGCAGCTTGGTAGCGGGAGTTACCGGGGAGCTGTTTTTT.

As to this clone: At one of its ends the junction is not consistent with the germline gene, which may arise from a read error. This chain uses TRBV6-6 with TRBJ1-5; D ambiguous. The CDR3 sequence is 12 residues long. Per germline, CDR1 MNHNY and CDR2 SVGAGI (reference sequence). CDR3 amino acids: CASGNPGKQGNF. The CDR3 DNA is TGTGCCAGCGGAAACCCGGGGAAACAAGGGAATTTT.

The chain combines TRBV6-6 with TRBJ1-5; tentatively, D is TRBD1 (6 bases). There are 14 residues in the CDR3. In germline, CDR1 is MNHNY, CDR2 SVGAGI (reference sequence). Trimming removed 6 bases at V and 5 bases at J, with 14 bases between. The DNA of the CDR3 is TGTGCCAGCAGACGAGGACAGTCCGATCAGCCCCAGCATTTT. This sequence encodes CASRRGQSDQPQHF.

In this sample, this clone turned up once. The chain combines TRBV27 with TRBJ2-1; D ambiguous. Between the trimmed V and J ends, which lost 0 bases and 7 bases, there was a span of 7 bases. The CDR3 has 13 amino acids. Germline values: CDR1 MNHEY, CDR2 SMNVEV (reference sequence). The chain's CDR3 is CASSLSPLNEQFF. The DNA of the CDR3 is TGTGCCAGCAGTTTATCCCCCTTAAATGAGCAGTTCTTC.

The chain has TRBV7-2 and TRBJ2-7; 9 nucleotides align to TRBD1. This CDR3 region has 15 residues. Per the germline V gene, CDR1 is SGHTA and CDR2 is FQGNSA. Trimming cost V 6 bases and J 1 base; bases outside gene matches: 7. The CDR3 nucleotides are TGTGCCAGCAGTCTTACCGGGACAGGGTCCTACGAGCAGTACTTC. Translating it yields CASSLTGTGSYEQYF.

This clone was counted ten times or more. This chain uses TRBV5-4 with TRBJ2-2; D ambiguous. Germline V gene sequence: CDR1 SGHNT, CDR2 YYREEE (reference sequence). Trimming shortened V by 0 bases and J by 1 base, and 7 bases separated the two germline ends. The CDR3 runs 15 residues. The CDR3 DNA follows: TGTGCCAGCAGCTTGGGGCCATTGAACACCGGGGAGCTGTTTTTT. As protein: CASSLGPLNTGELFF. Filled out from reference TRBV5-4 and TRBJ2-2, the complete variable domain reads ETGVTQSPTHLIKTRGQQVTLRCSSQSGHNTVSWYQQALGQGPQFIFQYYREEENGRGNFPPRFSGLQFPNYSSELNVNALELDDSALYLCASSLGPLNTGELFFGEGSRLTVL.

The chain joins TRBV5-4 to TRBJ1-1; D may be TRBD1 (5 bases). Germline V CDR1 and CDR2: SGHNT, YYREEE (reference sequence). This CDR3 has 12 residues. V dropped 2 bases and J dropped 6 bases, with 8 bases sitting between them. CDR3 sequence: CASSFQGAEAFF. The CDR3 nucleotides read TGTGCCAGCAGCTTCCAGGGCGCTGAAGCTTTCTTT.

This clone was detected a few times. The chain combines TRBV11-2 with TRBJ2-7; possibly TRBD2 for D (5 bases). CDR1 SGHAT and CDR2 FQNNGV come from the germline V gene. The V end was cut by 1 base, the J end by 6 bases, with 16 bases between. This CDR3 region has 15 residues. Written as DNA, the CDR3 is TGTGCCAGCAGCTTAGGACGCACTAGTTCTGGCGAGCAGTACTTC. Its protein is CASSLGRTSSGEQYF.

The chain uses TRBV6-1 and TRBJ2-2; TRBD1 aligns across 7 bases. Germline V gene sequence: CDR1 MNHNS, CDR2 SASEGT. The trim removed 4 bases at V and 7 bases at J, leaving 6 bases unmatched. This CDR3 comprises 14 residues. CDR3 residues: CASSGTGEIGELFF. The CDR3 DNA follows: TGTGCCAGCAGTGGAACAGGGGAGATCGGGGAGCTGTTTTTT.

This chain links TRBV2 with TRBJ1-2, with D perhaps TRBD1 (6 bases). Germline-derived CDR1 and CDR2 are SNHLY and FYNNEI. CDR3 length: 13 residues. V dropped 6 bases and J dropped 13 bases, with 21 bases sitting between them. CDR3 region: CASSPISGGDRTF. The CDR3 region has the DNA TGTGCCAGCAGCCCCATCTCTGGGGGCGATCGCACCTTC.

The rearrangement joins TRBV6-6 to TRBJ2-5; 8 bases are a match to TRBD2. The V gene's germline CDR1 is MNHNY and CDR2 SVGAGI (reference sequence). There are 16 residues in the CDR3. V dropped 4 bases and J dropped 4; count of bases not matched to a gene: 11. CDR3 protein: CASSSPGTRGLETQYF. CDR3 sequence (DNA): TGTGCCAGCAGTTCCCCCGGGACTAGGGGACTAGAGACCCAGTACTTC.

This sequence joins TRBV28 and TRBJ1-6, with 8 positions matching TRBD1. Looked up from germline, CDR1 is MDHEN and CDR2 is SYDVKM. CDR3 length: 15 residues. The V and J ends lost 5 bases and 6 bases, in that order; junction bases with no gene match: 6. The CDR3 loop reads CASSIVTGGNSPLHF. The CDR3 nucleotides read TGTGCCAGCAGTATTGTTACAGGGGGTAATTCACCCCTCCACTTT. The full variable domain, its missing parts supplied by reference TRBV28 and TRBJ1-6, is DVKVTQSSRYLVKRTGEKVFLECVQDMDHENMFWYRQDPGLGLRLIYFSYDVKMKEKGDIPEGYSVSREKKERFSLILESASTNQTSMYLCASSIVTGGNSPLHFGNGTRLTVT.

The rearrangement links TRBV27 to TRBJ2-1; 8 bases match TRBD2. Trimming at V came to 2 bases and at J to 0 bases, leaving 3 bases not matched to a gene. The CDR3 consists of 16 residues. Germline CDR1 and CDR2: MNHEY and SMNVEV (reference sequence). Here the CDR3 DNA reads TGTGCCAGCAGTTTACTGGCGGGAGGCTCCTACAATGAGCAGTTCTTC. It encodes CASSLLAGGSYNEQFF.

The V and J genes are TRBV7-2 and TRBJ2-7, with 7 bases fitting TRBD2. Trimming cost V 3 bases and J 4 bases; bases outside gene matches: 6. This CDR3 has 14 amino acids. Germline V CDR1 and CDR2: SGHTA, FQGNSA. The CDR3 nucleotides are TGTGCCAGCAGCTTGGAGCGGGAAGGTTACGAGCAGTACTTC. It is translated as CASSLEREGYEQYF.

This chain links TRBV5-1 with TRBJ2-3, with 9 bases aligning to TRBD2. Trimming cost V 0 bases and J 6 bases; bases outside gene matches: 8. The CDR3 extends over 16 amino acids. Per germline, CDR1 SGHRS and CDR2 YFSETQ. This chain's CDR3 is CASSLDAGGRSDTQYF. The CDR3 region has the DNA TGCGCCAGCAGCTTGGATGCGGGAGGGAGGTCGGATACGCAGTATTTT.

The rearrangement uses TRBV2 and TRBJ1-6; D possibly corresponds to TRBD1 (5 bases). Germline lookup yields CDR1 SNHLY and CDR2 FYNNEI. Trimming took 10 bases from V and 10 from J, leaving 20 bases between them. This CDR3 comprises 14 residues. CDR3 DNA: TGTGCCACACTCCGGGACTCCGGGGGGTCACCCCTCCACTTT. As protein: CATLRDSGGSPLHF.

This clone was detected once. V usage is TRBV28 and J usage is TRBJ2-7; 9 nucleotides align to TRBD2. With 5 bases clipped from V and 1 base from J, the junction kept 9 bases outside the gene matches. The CDR3 extends over 16 amino acids. Germline lookup yields CDR1 MDHEN and CDR2 SYDVKM. The CDR3 spells CASSLAGGGGSYEQYF. The CDR3 bases are TGTGCCAGCAGTCTTGCGGGGGGGGGAGGATCCTACGAGCAGTACTTC.

This clone was found a few times. The chain employs TRBV10-3 and TRBJ2-3, with 10 bases matching TRBD1. The ends lost 9 bases at V and 3 bases at J; junction bases unmatched: 6. This CDR3 spans 14 amino acids. CDR1 and CDR2 (germline): ENHRY, SYGVKD. CDR3 bases: TGTGCCATTGGACAGGGGGTTGGGACAGATACGCAGTATTTT. Protein: CAIGQGVGTDTQYF.

In this sample, this clone turned up once. V usage is TRBV5-6 and J usage is TRBJ2-5, with D maybe TRBD2 (6 bases). Germline assignment: CDR1 SGHDT and CDR2 YYEEEE. V was clipped by 3 bases and J by 2 bases, with 17 bases between them. The CDR3 runs 16 residues. CDR3 protein: CASSSSRLGTQETQYF. The CDR3 DNA sequence: TGTGCCAGCAGCTCAAGCAGACTGGGGACTCAAGAGACCCAGTACTTC.

The chain recombines TRBV19 with TRBJ1-5; D ambiguous. V gave up 5 bases and J gave up 0 bases, with 11 bases separating them. There are 15 residues in the CDR3. Germline V gene data show CDR1 as LNHDA and CDR2 as SQIVND (reference sequence). CDR3 nucleotide sequence: TGTGCCAGTAGTCTTAGCATGAATAGCAATCAGCCCCAGCATTTT. Protein product: CASSLSMNSNQPQHF.